This T cell receptor beta chain was identified during a study of blood T cell repertoires in COVID-19. Study background: COVID-19 samples, acute and convalescent, were from the United States, Italy and Spain. Sources were T cells, B-cell-depleted T cells, or PBMCs; the material itself was cDNA or gDNA.

Original processing notes: From reference gene primer amplification, estimates of nucleated cell counts were derived. Produced via immunoSEQ multiplex PCR; TCRdb's table is partial and in-frame only. The DNA was the basis for D and trimming; V, J and clone size are from that table. Seen here are some 170,000 clones, roughly 76% observed once, and the top ten hold approximately 11%. This CDR3 comprises 14 residues. J lost 8 bases, V lost 5 bases, and 8 bases had no gene match. Germline assignment: CDR1 MNHNY and CDR2 SVGAGI (reference sequence). Enrolled during active infection, Seattle patients were then followed longitudinally.

V is TRBV6-6 and J is TRBJ1-4; 7 nucleotides align to TRBD1. Source material: peripheral blood. This TCR was sampled from a woman between 40 and 55 years old with COVID-19, enrolled during active disease. CDR3 coding DNA: TGTGCCAGCAGTGGAGCCAGGGGGGACGAAAAACTGTTTTTT. The encoded protein is CASSGARGDEKLFF.